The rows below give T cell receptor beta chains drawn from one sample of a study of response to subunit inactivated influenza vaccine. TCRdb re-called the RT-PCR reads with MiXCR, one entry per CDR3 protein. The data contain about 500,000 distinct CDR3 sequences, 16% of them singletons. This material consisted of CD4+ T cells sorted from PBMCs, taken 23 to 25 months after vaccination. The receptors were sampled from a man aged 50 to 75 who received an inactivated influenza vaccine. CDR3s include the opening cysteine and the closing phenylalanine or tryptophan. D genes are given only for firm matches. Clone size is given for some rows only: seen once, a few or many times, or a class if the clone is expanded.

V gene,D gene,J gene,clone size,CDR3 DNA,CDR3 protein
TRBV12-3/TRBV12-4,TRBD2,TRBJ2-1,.,TGTGCCAGCAGGGATGGGGAGGGATACGATGAGCAGTTCTTC,CASRDGEGYDEQFF
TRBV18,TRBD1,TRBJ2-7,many,TGTGCCAGCTCTCCCGGGACAGGACATTCGGAGCAGTACTTC,CASSPGTGHSEQYF
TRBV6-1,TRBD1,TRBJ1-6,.,TGTGCCAGCAGCCGTCCCGGGACAGGGTATAATTCACCCCTCCACTTT,CASSRPGTGYNSPLHF
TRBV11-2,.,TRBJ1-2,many,TGTGCCAGCAGCTTTTTTAGTCTTACGGGCAGGGCTTACGTCTATGGCTACACCTTC,CASSFFSLTGRAYVYGYTF
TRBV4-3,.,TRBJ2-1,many,TGCGCCAGCAGCCAAGATAAATTCGAGGGAGAGTACAATGAGCAGTTCTTC,CASSQDKFEGEYNEQFF
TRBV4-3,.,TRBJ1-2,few,TGCGCCAGCAGCCAAGATGGCCGAGGAGGTGACTATGGCTACACCTTC,CASSQDGRGGDYGYTF
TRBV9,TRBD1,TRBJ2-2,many,TGTGCCAGCAGCCCCCACTACAGGGGGCTGGGGGAGCTGTTTTTT,CASSPHYRGLGELFF
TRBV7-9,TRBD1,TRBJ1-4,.,TGTGCCAGCAGCTTAGCATCGGGACAGTCTAATGAAAAACTGTTTTTT,CASSLASGQSNEKLFF
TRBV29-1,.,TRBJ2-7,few,TGCAGCGTTGTCCGGCGGGGCAGCTACGAGCAGTACTTC,CSVVRRGSYEQYF
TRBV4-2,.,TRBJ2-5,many,TGTGCCAGCAGCCAAGTTGGAGTGGGGGGCCAAGAGACCCAGTACTTC,CASSQVGVGGQETQYF
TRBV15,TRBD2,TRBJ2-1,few,TGTGCCACCAGCAGAGGACTAGCGGGAGTATACAATGAGCAGTTCTTC,CATSRGLAGVYNEQFF
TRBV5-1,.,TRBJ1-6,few,TGCGCCAGCAGCTTGAGTCTGGGGGCAGGTAATTCACCCCTCCACTTT,CASSLSLGAGNSPLHF
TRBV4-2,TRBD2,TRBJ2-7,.,TGTGCCAGCAGCCAAGCTTACCAGCGGGAGTCTTACGAGCAGTACTTC,CASSQAYQRESYEQYF
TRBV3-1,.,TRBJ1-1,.,TGTGCCAGCAGCCAAGGCCCTATCCCCAGAGGTGGACAGACCGCCGGGAAGACTGAAGCTTTCTTT,CASSQGPIPRGGQTAGKTEAFF
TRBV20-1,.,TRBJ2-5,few,TGCAGTGCTAGCCGGGTTTCTGAGACCCAGTACTTC,CSASRVSETQYF
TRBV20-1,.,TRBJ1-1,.,TGCAGTGCCAGGAAGGACAGTGTAAACACTGAAGCTTTCTTT,CSARKDSVNTEAFF
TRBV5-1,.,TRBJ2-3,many,TGCGCCAGCAGCTTGGAGGGACATACTACCGATACGCAGTATTTT,CASSLEGHTTDTQYF
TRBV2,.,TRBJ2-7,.,TGTGCCAGCGCCGGAAAATACGAGCAGTACTTC,CASAGKYEQYF
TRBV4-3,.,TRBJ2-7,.,TGCGCCAGCAGCCAAGATTACGAAACCTACGAGCAGTACTTC,CASSQDYETYEQYF
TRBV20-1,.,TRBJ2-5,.,TGCAGTGCTAGAAGGCCGGGACAAAGGGCAGAGACCCAGTACTTC,CSARRPGQRAETQYF